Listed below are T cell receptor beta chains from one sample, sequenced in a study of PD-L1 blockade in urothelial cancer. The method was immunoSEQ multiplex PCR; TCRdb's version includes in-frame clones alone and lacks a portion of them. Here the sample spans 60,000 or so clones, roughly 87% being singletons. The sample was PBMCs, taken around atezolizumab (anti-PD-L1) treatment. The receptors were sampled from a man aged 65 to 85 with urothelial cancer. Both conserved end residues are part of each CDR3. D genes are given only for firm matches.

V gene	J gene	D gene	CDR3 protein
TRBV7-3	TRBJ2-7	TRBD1	CASRPLDREFYEQYF
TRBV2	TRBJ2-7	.	CASCLSYEQYF
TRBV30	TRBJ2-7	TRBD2	CARAGVTEGEQYF
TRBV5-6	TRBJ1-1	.	CASSRDTEAFF
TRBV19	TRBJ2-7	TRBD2	CASSIGAGGSYEQYF
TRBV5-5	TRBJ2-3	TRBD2	CASSLGLAGAADTQYF
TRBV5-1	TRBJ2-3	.	CASSLAVAGTDTQYF
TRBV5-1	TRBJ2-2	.	CASSLAAVGNTGELFF
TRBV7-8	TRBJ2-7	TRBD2	CASSPPRAGADEQYF
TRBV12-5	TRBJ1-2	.	CASGSLTGYYGYTF
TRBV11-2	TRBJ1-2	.	CASSEDPGSYGYTF
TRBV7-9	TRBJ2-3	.	CASSSLTDTQYF
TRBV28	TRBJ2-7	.	CASSSAGPSYEQYF
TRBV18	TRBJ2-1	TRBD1	CASSPPGTGTHNEQFF
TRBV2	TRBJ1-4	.	CASREELGEKLFF
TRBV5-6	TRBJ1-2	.	CASSPLNEVFYTF
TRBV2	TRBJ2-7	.	CASSEDFYEQYF
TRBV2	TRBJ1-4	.	CASRRDLRATNEKLFF
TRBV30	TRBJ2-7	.	CAWADSSYEQYF
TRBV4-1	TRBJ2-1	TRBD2	CASSMTSGTYNEQFF
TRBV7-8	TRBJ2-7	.	CASSLGRYEQYF
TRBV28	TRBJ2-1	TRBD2	CASTYRLAGIRGNEQFF
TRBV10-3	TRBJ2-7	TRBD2	CAISGLAGDGHEQYF
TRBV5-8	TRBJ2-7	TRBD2	CASSILLAGGIFSYEQYF
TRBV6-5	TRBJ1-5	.	CARGGHKDQPQHF
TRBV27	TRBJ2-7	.	CASSPIGSSEQYF
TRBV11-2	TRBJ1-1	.	CASRLTDMNTEAFF
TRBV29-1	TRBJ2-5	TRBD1	CSVDRQQGWFGETQYF
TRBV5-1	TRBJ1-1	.	CASSLAPGKNTEAFF
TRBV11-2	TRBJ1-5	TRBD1	CASSLFRTTGPSSNQPQHF
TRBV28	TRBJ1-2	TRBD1	CASRPTGGASYGYTF
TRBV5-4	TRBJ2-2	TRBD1	CASSLGPGQGTGGELFF
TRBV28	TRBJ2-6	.	CASSPTAGSGANVLTF
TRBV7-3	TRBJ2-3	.	CASRNQAQDTQYF
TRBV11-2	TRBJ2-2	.	CASSLASRVSGELFF
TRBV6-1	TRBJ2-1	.	CASIRQGGPYNEQFF
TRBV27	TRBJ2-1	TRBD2	CASSSRLAGGSNEQFF
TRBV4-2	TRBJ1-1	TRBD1	CASSHASRGSTTEAFF
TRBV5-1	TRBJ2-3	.	CASSLEVAASISDTQYF
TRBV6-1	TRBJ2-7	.	CASSTRDSGFWEQYF
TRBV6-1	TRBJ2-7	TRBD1	CASSERTGSYEQYF
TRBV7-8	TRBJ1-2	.	CASSLDPGVYGYTF
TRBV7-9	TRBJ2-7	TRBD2	CASSSSGKDPSNYEQYF
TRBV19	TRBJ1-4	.	CASTDSATNEKLFF
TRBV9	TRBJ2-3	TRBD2	CASSVGDYTDTQYF
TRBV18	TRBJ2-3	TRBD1	CASSPRTGVGETQYF
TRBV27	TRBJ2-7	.	CASRSQGGYEQYF
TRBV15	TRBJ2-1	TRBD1	CATSRGFGQGFDEQFF